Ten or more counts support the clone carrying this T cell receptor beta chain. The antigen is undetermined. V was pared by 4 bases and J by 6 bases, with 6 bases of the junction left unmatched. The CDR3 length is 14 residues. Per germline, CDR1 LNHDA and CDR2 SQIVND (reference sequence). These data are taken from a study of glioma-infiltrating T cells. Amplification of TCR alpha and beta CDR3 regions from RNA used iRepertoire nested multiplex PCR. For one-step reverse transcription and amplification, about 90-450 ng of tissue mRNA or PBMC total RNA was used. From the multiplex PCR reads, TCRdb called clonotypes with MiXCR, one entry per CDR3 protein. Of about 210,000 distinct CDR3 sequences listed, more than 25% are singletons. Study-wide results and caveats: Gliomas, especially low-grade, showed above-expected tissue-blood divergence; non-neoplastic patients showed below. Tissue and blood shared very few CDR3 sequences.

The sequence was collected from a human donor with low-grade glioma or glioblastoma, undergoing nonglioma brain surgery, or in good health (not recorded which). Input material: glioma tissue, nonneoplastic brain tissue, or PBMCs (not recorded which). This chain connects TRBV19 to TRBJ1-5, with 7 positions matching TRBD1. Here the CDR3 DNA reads TGTGCCAGTAGTAGGGACAGTCGTGGTCAGCCCCAGCATTTT. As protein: CASSRDSRGQPQHF. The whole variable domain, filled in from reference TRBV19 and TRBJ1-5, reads DGGITQSPKYLFRKEGQNVTLSCEQNLNHDAMYWYRQDPGQGLRLIYYSQIVNDFQKGDIAEGYSVSREKKESFPLTVTSAQKNPTAFYLCASSRDSRGQPQHFGDGTRLSIL.